This is a list of T cell receptor beta chains from one sample in a study of regulatory T cells in long-lasting Graves disease. TCRdb re-derived calls from the multiplex PCR reads in MiXCR, one entry per CDR3 protein. The repertoire holds about 340,000 distinct CDR3 sequences, with around 20% as singletons. The material sequenced was peripheral blood mononuclear cells (PBMCs), taken when the disease was refractory, from a patient treated with antithyroid drugs. Source of these receptors: a female donor with Graves disease. CDR3s include the opening cysteine and the closing phenylalanine or tryptophan. D genes are given only for firm matches.

d_call: TRBD2
v_call: TRBV30
cdr3_aa: CAWSKMGGVIGEQYF

d_call: TRBD1
v_call: TRBV4-1
cdr3_aa: CASSQGAARGRDQPQHF

d_call: TRBD1
v_call: TRBV18
cdr3_aa: CASSPGTAEQYF

d_call: -
v_call: TRBV7-8
cdr3_aa: CASSPSRTAINEKLFF

d_call: TRBD2
v_call: TRBV7-2
cdr3_aa: CASSLAGLAGETQYF

d_call: -
v_call: TRBV9
cdr3_aa: CASSADGRNSPLHF

d_call: -
v_call: TRBV12-3/TRBV12-4
cdr3_aa: CASSLISGAFINIQYF

d_call: TRBD2
v_call: TRBV12-3/TRBV12-4
cdr3_aa: CASSLNLAGTDTQYF

d_call: -
v_call: TRBV19
cdr3_aa: CASSIRSEIGLANTGELFF

d_call: -
v_call: TRBV7-8
cdr3_aa: CASSSTGHGTDTQYF